The TCR beta chain described here comes from a study of blood T cell repertoires in COVID-19. For the study at large: In each case, the material was cDNA or gDNA derived from T cells, B-cell-depleted T cells, or PBMCs.

Trimming stripped 0 bases from V and 2 bases from J, with 11 bases between. The CDR3 consists of 15 residues. CDR1 is SGHRS and CDR2 is YFSETQ in the germline V gene. Sequencing used immunoSEQ multiplex PCR; TCRdb keeps in-frame clones, though not all of them. This table has some 170,000 clones, 84% appearing once. Of note for this clone: Within the sample, other DNA sequences also encode this same CDR3.

What was sequenced was PBMCs or T cells enriched from blood (not recorded which). The J gene is TRBJ1-1, the V gene TRBV5-1; possible D gene TRBD1, 5 bases. The TCR sequence derives from a middle-aged man who had recovered from COVID-19. In DNA, the CDR3 is TGCGCCAGCAGCTTGGATGGGCAGGGCAACACTGAAGCTTTCTTT. Translation gives CASSLDGQGNTEAFF.